This T cell receptor beta chain was identified in a study of T cells in Graves' hyperthyroidism and ophthalmopathy. This CDR3 comprises 15 residues. Trimming cost V 2 bases and J 1 base, with 12 bases left between them. Germline-derived CDR1 and CDR2 are SGHRS and YFSETQ. This clonotype was found many times. Amplified regions were TCR beta CDR3 sequences from RNA transcripts. First-round RT-PCR of the TCR CDR3 relied on the HTBI primer set. Via MiXCR, TCRdb re-called the multiplex PCR reads, giving one row per CDR3 protein. The data show around 600,000 distinct CDR3 sequences, about a sixth seen once. Sequenced input: blood. This sequence joins TRBV5-1 and TRBJ2-5; D not resolved. The clonotype comes from a woman between 40 and 50 years old with Graves' ophthalmopathy. CDR3 protein: CASSFGGRSQETQYF. The CDR3, as DNA: TGCGCCAGCAGCTTTGGCGGACGGAGCCAAGAGACCCAGTACTTC.